The T cell receptor beta chain under discussion was sequenced for a study of shared clonotypes between healthy human individuals. Study-wide results and caveats: At large depth, rarefaction still showed sorted-subset sequencing to be incomplete.

Splitting the CD4+ cells yielded a CD45RA+ naive subset and a CD45RA-negative memory subset. V lost 0 bases and J lost 6, with 5 bases in between. Germline CDR1 reads GTSNPN; CDR2 reads SVGIG (reference sequence). The CDR3 loop spans 11 amino acids. Per the study methods: Owing to the provision of junction-only sequences devoid of quality scores by immunoSEQ, filtering differed. Some clones are missing from TCRdb's copy, which holds only in-frame ones; the method was immunoSEQ multiplex PCR. V and J calls and clone size follow that table, whereas D and trimming were derived from the DNA. Here the sample spans some 2.4 million clones, 93% being singletons. This clone turned up a few times. The antigen remains unidentified. At the DNA level, this CDR3 is encoded by other sequences in the same sample as well.

The chain joins TRBV30 to TRBJ1-1; D gene ambiguous. The clonotype was recovered from a man younger than 30 in good health. Some clones in this sample may be carry-over from other donors' samples. The source material was naive CD4+ T cells from PBMCs. As for subset: CD45RA+ positively selected. The CDR3 reads CAWSVLSEAFF. For the CDR3, the DNA is TGTGCCTGGAGTGTTCTCTCTGAAGCTTTCTTT.